The 30 T cell receptor beta chains listed next were all sequenced from one sample in a study of control samples from healthy donors and cancer patients (TCRdb year 2020). The protocol used for the library was the immunoSEQ multiplex PCR assay. TCRdb took this table from immuneACCESS and kept in-frame rearrangements with V and J called. Such tables lack part of the clones; where checked against another copy, unresolved V genes explain under half of the gap, and the rest is unexplained. For this sample the table gives about 95,000 clones, of which 85% were detected only once. The ten most abundant clones make up 15% to 20% of the sample. Sequencing was carried out using blood. The source of these receptors is a man aged 30 to 45 in good health.

The chain carries TRBV7-3 and TRBJ2-2; D is unclear. This CDR3 has 13 amino acids. The V gene's germline CDR1 is SGHTA and CDR2 FQGTGA. V lost 1 base to trimming and J lost 6 bases, with 6 bases between them. The CDR3 spells CASSLRVSGELFF. CDR3 DNA sequence: TGTGCCAGCAGCTTAAGGGTATCCGGGGAGCTGTTTTTT. The complete variable domain, with remaining parts taken from reference TRBV7-3 and TRBJ2-2, reads GAGVSQTPSNKVTEKGKYVELRCDPISGHTALYWYRQSLGQGPEFLIYFQGTGAADDSGLPNDRFFAVRPEGSVSTLKIQRTERGDSAVYLCASSLRVSGELFFGEGSRLTVL.

The chain recombines TRBV9 with TRBJ1-4; weak D call: TRBD1 (6 bases). Per the germline V gene, CDR1 is SGDLS and CDR2 is YYNGEE. V was pared by 3 bases and J by 8 bases, with 14 bases between. CDR3 length: 14 amino acids. In DNA, the CDR3 is TGTGCCAGCAGCGCCAAACAGGGTAGGGAAAAACTGTTTTTT. Its translation: CASSAKQGREKLFF. Full variable domain (outside the CDR3, taken from reference TRBV9 and TRBJ1-4): DSGVTQTPKHLITATGQRVTLRCSPRSGDLSVYWYQQSLDQGLQFLIQYYNGEERAKGNILERFSAQQFPDLHSELNLSSLELGDSALYFCASSAKQGREKLFFGSGTQLSVL.

This clone was picked up one time. The V and J genes are TRBV27 and TRBJ1-5; tentatively, D is TRBD1 (5 bases). The CDR3 is 15 amino acids. Trimming removed 5 bases from V and 0 bases from J, with 11 bases in between. The germline CDR1 and CDR2 sequences are MNHEY and SMNVEV (reference sequence). For the CDR3, the DNA is TGTGCCAGCAGTGTCTGGGACGGTAGCAATCAGCCCCAGCATTTT. Translating it yields CASSVWDGSNQPQHF.

The rearrangement joins TRBV10-3 to TRBJ2-5; D gene uncertain. The CDR3 runs to 14 residues. The germline gives CDR1 ENHRY, CDR2 SYGVKD. V was cut by 0 bases and J by 2 bases, with 7 bases left in between. The CDR3 coding sequence is TGTGCCATCAGTGAGTCGGGAATACAAGAGACCCAGTACTTC. This encodes CAISESGIQETQYF.

V usage is TRBV30 and J usage is TRBJ2-7; D is ambiguous. CDR1 is GTSNPN, CDR2 SVGIG, per germline (reference sequence). The germline V and J ends were trimmed by 4 bases and 3 bases, with 13 bases remaining between them. This CDR3 has 13 amino acids. For the CDR3, the DNA is TGTGCCTGGACTCAAATGGGTAGCTACGAGCAGTACTTC. Residues: CAWTQMGSYEQYF.

The genes are TRBV7-9 and TRBJ1-2, with TRBD1 identical over 7 bases. V lost 5 bases, J lost 6 bases, and 9 bases stayed unmatched. The CDR3 is made up of 14 amino acids. From germline, CDR1 is SEHNR and CDR2 FQNEAQ (reference sequence). CDR3 residues: CASSLSGGENGYTF. For the CDR3, the DNA is TGTGCCAGCAGCCTCTCAGGGGGAGAGAATGGCTACACCTTC.

This chain links TRBV19 with TRBJ2-1; TRBD1 matches 7 bases. The CDR3 is 11 residues long. Germline values: CDR1 LNHDA, CDR2 SQIVND (reference sequence). V lost 7 bases to trimming and J lost 12 bases; unmatched junction nucleotides: 6. The CDR3 DNA reads TGTGCCAGTACCACGACAGGGCCGCAGTTCTTC. Translation: CASTTTGPQFF.

V and J are TRBV12-3 or TRBV12-4 and TRBJ1-1; no clear D. V was shortened by 6 bases and J by 0 bases, with 5 bases between the two germline ends. This CDR3 comprises 12 residues. DNA of the CDR3: TGTGCCAGCAGAGACCTGAACACTGAAGCTTTCTTT. Its translation: CASRDLNTEAFF.

The chain has TRBV25-1 and TRBJ2-3, with D possibly TRBD1 on 6 matching bases. The germline V gene encodes CDR1 MGHDK and CDR2 SYGVNS. The CDR3 sequence is 16 residues long. Trimming removed 4 bases from V and 0 bases from J, with 14 bases in between. Here the CDR3 reads CASSGLTGTSTDTQYF. The DNA for the CDR3 is TGTGCCAGCAGTGGTTTGACAGGCACTAGCACAGATACGCAGTATTTT. Supplemented by reference TRBV25-1 and TRBJ2-3, the full variable domain reads EADIYQTPRYLVIGTGKKITLECSQTMGHDKMYWYQQDPGMELHLIHYSYGVNSTEKGDLSSESTVSRIRTEHFPLTLESARPSHTSQYLCASSGLTGTSTDTQYFGPGTRLTVL.

The CDR3 reads CASGAAGRQNSPLHF. Written as DNA, the CDR3 is TGTGCCAGTGGGGCAGCGGGGCGCCAGAATTCACCCCTCCACTTT. The V gene is TRBV19, the J gene TRBJ1-6, with D perhaps TRBD1 (5 bases). The CDR3 extends over 15 amino acids. V lost 8 bases, J lost 7 bases, and 18 bases lay in between. From germline, CDR1 is LNHDA and CDR2 SQIVND (reference sequence).

Comment on this clone: Different DNA sequences within this sample yield the same CDR3. This chain connects TRBV5-1 to TRBJ1-5; 7 nucleotides align to TRBD1. Germline V gene sequence: CDR1 SGHRS, CDR2 YFSETQ. The CDR3 has 15 amino acids. Trimming at V came to 0 bases and at J to 2 bases, leaving 2 bases not matched to a gene. CDR3 coding DNA: TGCGCCAGCAGCTTGGACGGACAGGGCAATCAGCCCCAGCATTTT. Translated: CASSLDGQGNQPQHF.

This clone was seen more than once but under ten times. The chain joins TRBV10-3 to TRBJ1-5; D unclear. V shed 2 bases and J shed 4 bases, with 9 bases lying between them. This CDR3 is 14 amino acids long. The germline V gene has CDR1 ENHRY and CDR2 SYGVKD. The CDR3, as DNA: TGTGCCATCAGTGAGGGTCAGTATAATCAGCCCCAGCATTTT. Translated: CAISEGQYNQPQHF.

V is TRBV5-8 and J is TRBJ1-1; 9 bases map to TRBD1. Trimming removed 0 bases from V and 4 bases from J; junction bases left unmatched: 4. The CDR3 length is 15 residues. Germline lookup yields CDR1 SGHTS and CDR2 YDEGEE. The CDR3 DNA reads TGTGCCAGCAGCTTGGACAGGGGGCATAGCACTGAAGCTTTCTTT. Translation: CASSLDRGHSTEAFF.

This chain joins TRBV6-5 and TRBJ1-1, with D tentatively TRBD1 (5 bases). V lost 8 bases and J 1 base, leaving 11 bases between the germline ends. CDR3 length equals 13 residues. Looked up from germline, CDR1 is MNHEY and CDR2 is SVGAGI. The CDR3 spells CASGGVGNTEAFF. The CDR3 DNA follows: TGTGCCAGCGGAGGGGTTGGGAACACTGAAGCTTTCTTT.

In its sample, this clone was seen a few times. The rearrangement joins TRBV11-2 to TRBJ1-6; maybe TRBD1 (5 bases). Trimming took off 5 bases at V and 10 bases at J, with 15 bases between the two ends. The CDR3 is made up of 14 amino acids. CDR1 SGHAT and CDR2 FQNNGV come from the germline V gene. CDR3 region: CASSHGGGGSPLHF. The DNA for the CDR3 is TGTGCCAGCAGCCACGGCGGGGGAGGCTCACCCCTCCACTTT.

The chain has TRBV3-1 (or the pseudogene TRBV3-2) and TRBJ2-6, with D hard to call. CDR1 LGHDT and CDR2 YNNKEL come from the germline V gene (reference sequence). V lost 1 base and J lost 0, with 7 bases in between. The CDR3 spans 16 residues. The CDR3 DNA follows: TGTGCCAGCAGCCAAGTGCGGTCCTCTGGGGCCAACGTCCTGACTTTC. Amino acids: CASSQVRSSGANVLTF.

The chain links TRBV12-5 to TRBJ1-6; 11 nucleotides agree with TRBD1. Trimming took 5 bases from V and 6 from J; bases not matched to a gene: 15. This CDR3 has 19 amino acids. Germline values: CDR1 LGHNT, CDR2 FRNRAP. The CDR3 is CASGRTRDRGISSNSPLHF. The CDR3, as DNA: TGTGCTAGTGGTCGAACACGGGACAGGGGGATAAGTAGTAATTCACCCCTCCACTTT. Together with reference TRBV12-5 and TRBJ1-6, the CDR3 gives the full variable domain: DARVTQTPRHKVTEMGQEVTMRCQPILGHNTVFWYRQTMMQGLELLAYFRNRAPLDDSGMPKDRFSAEMPDATLATLKIQPSEPRDSAVYFCASGRTRDRGISSNSPLHFGNGTRLTVT.

As for this clone: The junction differs from germline at one of its ends, possibly a read error. The rearrangement links TRBV6-4 to TRBJ2-3, with TRBD2 identical over 8 bases. This CDR3 is 14 amino acids long. Germline V gives CDR1 MRHNA, CDR2 SNTAGT. CDR3 loop: CAGSVRGDTDTQYF. DNA of the CDR3: TGTGCCGGCAGTGTGCGGGGGGACACAGATACGCAGTATTTT.

This clone was picked up a small number of times. Other DNA sequences in this specimen translate into the identical CDR3. The genes are TRBV10-3 and TRBJ1-1, with D tentatively TRBD1 (5 bases). This CDR3 has 15 amino acids. Between the trimmed V and J ends, which lost 2 bases and 1 base, there was a span of 11 bases. Germline loops: CDR1 ENHRY, CDR2 SYGVKD. The CDR3 coding sequence is TGTGCCATCAGTGAGAGGGACCGCAGGAACACTGAAGCTTTCTTT. This codes for CAISERDRRNTEAFF.

This clone is a singleton in its sample. The V and J genes are TRBV21-1 and TRBJ2-2. TRBV21-1 is shown as a pseudogene. The CDR3 has 17 amino acids. The CDR3 here is CASSKFPPGANTGELFF. For the CDR3, the DNA is TGTGCCAGCAGCAAATTCCCTCCGGGGGCTAACACCGGGGAGCTGTTTTTT.

The chain has TRBV4-2 and TRBJ1-4; D ambiguous. The germline V gene has CDR1 LGHNA and CDR2 YNFKEQ. The CDR3 has 16 residues. Trimming took off 4 bases at V and 0 bases at J, with 12 bases between the two ends. CDR3 nucleotides: TGTGCCAGCAGCCGAGCTTGGACGGCAACTAATGAAAAACTGTTTTTT. Residues: CASSRAWTATNEKLFF.

This clone showed up just once. CDR3 residues: CASSPAGEQPQHF. The CDR3 coding sequence is TGTGCCAGCAGCCCAGCAGGGGAACAGCCCCAGCATTTT. The rearrangement links TRBV7-8 to TRBJ1-5; a possible D gene is TRBD1 (6 bases). CDR1 and CDR2 (germline): SGHVS, FQNEAQ. CDR3 length equals 13 residues. With 5 bases removed from V and 7 bases from J, the gap between germline ends came to 12 bases. Full variable domain (outside the CDR3, taken from reference TRBV7-8 and TRBJ1-5): GAGVSQSPRYKVAKRGQDVALRCDPISGHVSLFWYQQALGQGPEFLTYFQNEAQLDKSGLPSDRFFAERPEGSVSTLKIQRTQQEDSAVYLCASSPAGEQPQHFGDGTRLSIL.

CDR3 protein: CASSLDSSGGYHTQYF. The CDR3 bases are TGTGCCAGCAGCTTAGATTCTAGCGGGGGGTACCATACGCAGTATTTT. The chain is built from TRBV11-2 and TRBJ2-3; 11 positions match TRBD2. Germline CDR1 SGHAT, CDR2 FQNNGV. With 0 bases clipped from V and 7 bases from J, the junction kept 6 bases outside the gene matches. The CDR3 has 16 amino acids. Drawing the rest from reference TRBV11-2 and TRBJ2-3, the complete variable domain is EAGVAQSPRYKIIEKRQSVAFWCNPISGHATLYWYQQILGQGPKLLIQFQNNGVVDDSQLPKDRFSAERLKGVDSTLKIQPAKLEDSAVYLCASSLDSSGGYHTQYFGPGTRLTVL.

This clone appeared once. The rearrangement joins TRBV11-2 to TRBJ1-1, with D perhaps TRBD1 (6 bases). The CDR3 extends over 15 amino acids. V was trimmed by 5 bases and J by 1 base, leaving 14 bases between them. Germline-derived CDR1 and CDR2 are SGHAT and FQNNGV. The CDR3 here is CASSALGQQNTEAFF. The DNA of the CDR3 is TGTGCCAGCAGCGCCCTAGGACAGCAGAACACTGAAGCTTTCTTT.

V is TRBV2 and J is TRBJ2-3; 9 positions agree with TRBD1. V lost 9 bases and J lost 5; bases outside the gene matches: 6. Germline values: CDR1 SNHLY, CDR2 FYNNEI. This CDR3 comprises 13 residues. The CDR3 DNA follows: TGTGCCAGGGGGGGACAGGGTTTAGATACGCAGTATTTT. Amino acid sequence: CARGGQGLDTQYF.

V is TRBV30 and J is TRBJ1-1, with D unclear. Trimming pared 4 bases from V and 2 bases from J, leaving 20 bases between. Germline V gene data show CDR1 as GTSNPN and CDR2 as SVGIG (reference sequence). The CDR3 sequence is 16 residues long. The CDR3 bases are TGTGCCTGGAAGCCCCAACTGTTGATGTCCAACACTGAAGCTTTCTTT. Residues: CAWKPQLLMSNTEAFF.

This chain joins TRBV28 and TRBJ2-3; D remains unclear. V lost 1 base and J lost 2, with 10 bases in between. The length of the CDR3 is 15 residues. Looked up from germline, CDR1 is MDHEN and CDR2 is SYDVKM. Here the CDR3 DNA reads TGTGCCAGCAGTTTATATCTAGGCACCACAGATACGCAGTATTTT. It yields the protein CASSLYLGTTDTQYF.

This rearrangement joins TRBV28 to TRBJ2-3, with 11 bases lining up with TRBD2. CDR3 length equals 16 residues. V trimming: 1 base; J trimming: 4 bases; junction bases outside the gene matches: 4. From germline, CDR1 is MDHEN and CDR2 SYDVKM. CDR3 sequence: CASSLSASGGSDTQYF. CDR3 DNA sequence: TGTGCCAGCAGTTTATCGGCTAGCGGGGGGTCAGATACGCAGTATTTT. The full variable domain, in which reference TRBV28 and TRBJ2-3 provide the parts outside the CDR3, is DVKVTQSSRYLVKRTGEKVFLECVQDMDHENMFWYRQDPGLGLRLIYFSYDVKMKEKGDIPEGYSVSREKKERFSLILESASTNQTSMYLCASSLSASGGSDTQYFGPGTRLTVL.

This chain links TRBV5-6 with TRBJ1-6; no clear D gene. Germline V gene data show CDR1 as SGHDT and CDR2 as YYEEEE. This CDR3 has 14 residues. Trimming removed 3 bases at V and 10 bases at J, with 14 bases between. This CDR3 is CASSSTLLESPLHF. The CDR3 nucleotides read TGTGCCAGCAGCTCCACCTTGTTGGAGTCACCCCTCCACTTT.

The chain has TRBV18 and TRBJ1-3, with 8 nucleotides matching TRBD1. J gave up 2 bases and V 3 bases, and 9 bases lay outside the gene matches. The CDR3 is made up of 17 amino acids. Germline assignment: CDR1 KGHSH and CDR2 LQKENI. The CDR3 region is CASSPYLPGGTGNTIYF. Here the CDR3 DNA reads TGTGCCAGCTCACCCTATCTGCCAGGGGGCACTGGAAACACCATATATTTT.